This TCR beta chain was observed in a study of T cells expressing NK-cell markers. Study conclusions and caveats: Researchers report these clonotypes also headed the CD3+CD56-NKG2C+ fraction in a few donors. Six of the donors carried dominant NKG2C+ clonotypes that took up roughly 1.0-8% of their CD8+ T cells.

Regarding this clonotype: Its antigen is as yet unknown.

The TCR beta cDNA came from 5'RACE template switching with UMIs. TCRdb re-called the 5' RACE reads and catalogs CDR3 proteins one per entry, DNA excluded. This sample's clone table lists some 2,100 distinct CDR3 sequences. The specimen sequenced was blood T cells: a sorted CD56 or NKG2C T cell subset, CD4+ or CD8+ T cells, or bulk PBMC T cells (not recorded which). The sequence was collected from a woman aged 18-29 years in good health.

The CDR3 loop is CASSESGRRSGKRGETQYF. This chain uses TRBV10-2 with TRBJ2-5; TCRdb names TRBD1, which stays unverified in the absence of DNA. The length of the CDR3 is 19 residues. Germline lookup yields CDR1 WSHSY and CDR2 SAAADI.